This passage covers 30 T cell receptor delta chains from one sample sequenced in a study of γδ T cells in repeated Plasmodium falciparum infection. Vgamma9/Vdelta2+ and Vdelta2-negative gammadelta T cells were flow-sorted from PBMC for bulk sequencing. TCRdb called clones anew from the multiplex PCR reads with CATT. The sample has some 51,000 delta-chain clones, roughly 2% seen once. The specimen sequenced was gamma-delta T cells from blood. These receptor sequences come from a pool of human donors (malaria-infected and uninfected, not separated).

This clone was counted at least ten times. TCRdb shows a much larger clone's protein in place of this DNA's translation, and the two differ at residue 11, likely through a read error; the protein shown is translated from the DNA. The V gene is TRDV2, the J gene TRDJ1; weak D call: TRDD3 (6 bases). CDR1 is GEAIGNYY, CDR2 EKD, per germline. The CDR3 runs to 16 residues. V lost 1 base and J 3 bases, leaving 17 bases between the germline ends. As DNA, the CDR3 is TGTGCCTGTGACACGGGGATTTATAGGATCGCCGATAAACTCATCTTT. Translated, it gives CACDTGIYRIADKLIF.

To note about this clone: A far larger clone differs by one base, so this is likely a read error. Other DNA sequences within the sample encode an identical CDR3. V and J are TRDV2 and TRDJ1; TRDD3 agrees at 8 bases. The germline CDR1 and CDR2 sequences are GEAIGNYY and EKD. The J segment lost 3 bases and the V segment lost 0 bases, leaving 20 bases of the junction unmatched. This CDR3 spans 20 amino acids. The CDR3 is CACDTGTLLGAPGGPDKLIF. The CDR3 DNA reads TGTGCCTGTGACACCGGTACCCTACTGGGGGCCCCCGGGGGACCCGATAAACTCATCTTT.

With respect to this clone: Translating this DNA gives a protein that differs at residue 12 from the TCRdb one, which belongs to a much larger clone; a read error is likely, and the protein shown is this translation. The rearrangement links TRDV2 to TRDJ1, with TRDD3 identical over 11 bases. TCRdb does not report a J gene; here it was assigned by matching the DNA to germline references. J was trimmed by 1 base and V by 7 bases; bases with no gene match: 22. This CDR3 has 20 amino acids. Germline CDR1 reads GEAIGNYY; CDR2 reads EKD. The CDR3 DNA sequence: TGTGCCTGCGATCTGCTGGTGGGGGATACGGAAGGTCGAGGCACCGATAAACTCATCTTT. Translating it yields CACDLLVGDTEGRGTDKLIF.

This clone has more than one count but fewer than ten. Translating this DNA gives a protein that differs at residue 8 from the TCRdb one, which belongs to a much larger clone; a read error is likely, and the protein shown is this translation. The chain employs TRDV3 and TRDJ1; 10 bases are shared with TRDD3. The J gene was not available in TCRdb and was assigned here by matching the DNA to germline segments. This CDR3 comprises 20 residues. Germline assignment: CDR1 TVYSNPD and CDR2 GDNSRS (reference sequence). Trimming took 2 bases from V and 1 from J; bases not matched to a gene: 22. The CDR3 loop reads CAFQRPLQGDTHEGTDKLIF. The CDR3 coding sequence is TGTGCCTTTCAGCGCCCGCTACAGGGGGATACGCATGAGGGCACCGATAAACTCATCTTT.

This clone showed up just a few times. This DNA translates differently at residue 14 from the TCRdb protein, which is that of a much larger clone; a read error is likely, and the protein shown is the DNA's own translation. This chain joins TRDV1 and TRDJ3, with 13 bases lining up with TRDD3. The CDR3 has 22 amino acids. The V gene end was trimmed by 5 bases and the J gene end by 2 bases; junction bases not matched to a gene: 15. Looked up from germline, CDR1 is TSWWSYY and CDR2 is QGS. DNA of the CDR3: TGTGCTCTTGGGATGACTGGGGGATACGTTAGCGTTGGGCCCTGGGACACCCGACAGATGTTTTTC. It specifies CALGMTGGYVSVGPWDTRQMFF.

This clone was seen repeatedly, ten times or more. A far larger clone lies a single base away; this is likely a read error. In the same sample, other DNA sequences code for this CDR3. This chain links TRDV2 with TRDJ1; TRDD3 agrees at 8 bases. Since TCRdb gives no J gene, matching the DNA to germline was used here to assign it. The CDR3 runs to 17 residues. J lost 0 bases, V lost 7 bases, and 15 bases had no gene match. Germline CDR1 GEAIGNYY, CDR2 EKD. In DNA form, the CDR3 reads TGTGCCTGCGACCCTCTGGGGGACCTAGAGCACACCGATAAACTCATCTTT. Amino acids: CACDPLGDLEHTDKLIF.

In regard to this clone: Since a far larger clone is one base different, this is likely a read error. Other DNA sequences in this sample translate to the same CDR3. No J gene was assigned, while the V gene was called as TRDV1; the D segment call TRDD3 is taken from the table without a DNA check. This CDR3 contains 23 residues. Germline CDR1 TSWWSYY, CDR2 QGS. The CDR3 bases are TGTGCTCTTGGGGAACCTTCCTCTATCGTTGTAGATTTGTGGGGGATACACGTGGCAAAACTCATCTTC. The encoded protein is CALGEPSSIVVDLWGIHVAKLIF.

This clone appeared many times. One base separates it from a far larger clone, so it is likely a read error. This same CDR3 is encoded by further DNA sequences in the sample. The gene calls are TRDV1 and TRDJ2; D is perhaps TRDD2 (6 bases). Germline values: CDR1 TSWWSYY, CDR2 QGS. The V and J ends lost 0 bases and 6 bases respectively, with 44 bases between them. The CDR3 loop spans 26 amino acids. CDR3 in amino acids: CALGELISRWNRVYLLPPLRAAQLFF. DNA for the CDR3: TGTGCTCTTGGGGAACTAATATCACGCTGGAATAGGGTATACCTCCTACCCCCGCTTCGGGCAGCACAACTCTTCTTT.

This clone was counted a few times. A far larger clone is off by one base, so a read error is likely. This sample also contains other DNA sequences that code for the same CDR3. The V gene call reads TRDV3; no J gene was called; no DNA check was done on the table's D call, TRDD2. Germline CDR1 reads TVYSNPD; CDR2 reads GDNSRS (reference sequence). CDR3 length equals 19 residues. DNA of the CDR3: TGTGCCTTTAAAGAAGGGCCCGAGAGCCTTCCTACGAGGTCCGATAAACTTATCTTT. Encoded protein: CAFKEGPESLPTRSDKLIF.

This clone was counted a few times. TCRdb assigns this DNA the protein of a much larger clone, which departs from its translation at residue 13; this likely reflects a read error, and the protein shown comes from translating the DNA. The chain uses TRDV1 and TRDJ1; 11 nucleotides match TRDD3. CDR1 and CDR2 (germline): TSWWSYY, QGS. V lost 3 bases, J lost 4 bases, and 22 bases stayed unmatched. The CDR3 totals 21 residues. The CDR3 DNA follows: TGTGCTCTTGGGGATCCTTCCCCATACTGGGGGATAGATAGTCGACTCGATAAACTCATCTTT. This translates into CALGDPSPYWGIDSRLDKLIF.

This clone was seen at least ten times. The TCRdb protein comes from a much larger clone and disagrees with this DNA's translation at residue 16, likely due to a read error; the protein given here is derived from the DNA. The gene calls are TRDV1 and TRDJ1, with D possibly TRDD3 on 6 matching bases. The germline CDR1 and CDR2 sequences are TSWWSYY and QGS. This CDR3 has 17 residues. The CDR3 is CALGILRWGWKTYKLTF. The CDR3 region has the DNA TGTGCTCTTGGGATACTACGCTGGGGATGGAAAACCTATAAACTCACCTTC.

Ten or more counts support this clone. The chain combines TRDV1 with TRDJ1; TRDD2 might be the D (5 bases). The J gene, left out of TCRdb, was set here by checking the DNA against germline. The CDR3 contains 15 residues. Trimming took 9 bases from V and 0 from J, leaving 17 bases between them. Germline CDR1 TSWWSYY, CDR2 QGS. CDR3 nucleotides: TGTGCTCTCCGATTCCTCTTCCCGTACACCGATAAACTCATCTTT. This sequence encodes CALRFLFPYTDKLIF.

This clone has a handful of counts. This likely reflects a read error, since a far larger clone is one base away. This CDR3 is also generated by other DNA sequences in the sample. The rearrangement joins TRDV3 to TRDJ1; D is unresolved. No J segment appears in TCRdb, so it was assigned here by matching the sequence to germline. Germline CDR1 TVYSNPD, CDR2 GDNSRS (reference sequence). V shed 3 bases and J shed 0 bases, with 35 bases lying between them. The CDR3 consists of 21 residues. The CDR3 DNA is TGTGCCTTCACTACGGTACCTTACGGCAGCCCGTATCATGCTAACACCGATAAACTCATCTTT. Translating gives CAFTTVPYGSPYHANTDKLIF.

This clone was counted between two and nine times. For this DNA, TCRdb reports the protein of a much larger clone, which diverges at residue 10, most likely from a read error; the protein presented here is translated directly from the DNA. CDR3 protein: CACDTVASDLYTDKLIF. Written as DNA, the CDR3 is TGTGCCTGTGACACCGTCGCCAGTGACCTGTACACCGATAAACTCATCTTT. The chain combines TRDV2 with TRDJ1; D is uncertain. The J gene, left out of TCRdb, was set here by checking the DNA against germline. The CDR3 is made up of 17 amino acids. Trimming pared 0 bases from V and 0 bases from J, leaving 16 bases between. Germline CDR1 is GEAIGNYY and CDR2 is EKD.

This clone was seen more than once but under ten times. The TCRdb protein comes from a much larger clone and disagrees with this DNA's translation at residue 13, likely due to a read error; the protein given here is derived from the DNA. The gene calls are TRDV1 and TRDJ1; D possibly corresponds to TRDD3 (6 bases). TCRdb is silent on the J gene; assignment here came from matching the DNA to germline. Germline V gene lookup returns CDR1 TSWWSYY and CDR2 QGS. The CDR3 totals 22 residues. V was clipped by 2 bases and J by 2 bases, with 33 bases between them. DNA of the CDR3: TGTGCTCTTGGGGAAGCCCTGGATTTGTACTGGGCCTCACCACGGGGTACCGATAAACTCATCTTT. Translating gives CALGEALDLYWASPRGTDKLIF.

Of note for this clone: This DNA's translation and the protein TCRdb lists, from a much larger clone, do not match at residue 11, likely due to a read error; the protein shown is translated from the DNA. The chain employs TRDV2 and TRDJ1; 10 bases line up with TRDD3. TCRdb lists no J gene, so it was determined here by aligning the DNA to germline. CDR3 length equals 17 residues. CDR1 GEAIGNYY and CDR2 EKD come from the germline V gene. V was pared by 0 bases and J by 1 base, with 7 bases of the junction left unmatched. The CDR3 region has the DNA TGTGCCTGTGACACCCTCCCGCTGGGGGATATCACCGATAAACTCATCTTT. This sequence encodes CACDTLPLGDITDKLIF.

As regards this clone: The TCRdb protein comes from a much larger clone and disagrees with this DNA's translation at residue 5, likely due to a read error; the protein given here is derived from the DNA. The rearrangement uses TRDV1 and TRDJ3; D might be TRDD3 (6 bases). Here the J gene came from matching the DNA to germline, since TCRdb omits it. The V end lost 4 bases, the J end lost 0 bases, and 25 bases lay between the germline ends. The CDR3 is made up of 22 amino acids. Germline V gene sequence: CDR1 TSWWSYY, CDR2 QGS. CDR3 region: CALGGLGREWGLFSWDTRQMFF. CDR3 coding DNA: TGTGCTCTTGGGGGACTAGGGAGGGAGTGGGGGCTTTTCTCCTGGGACACCCGACAGATGTTTTTC.

This clone was seen at least ten times. TCRdb attributes to this sequence the protein of a much larger clone, which differs from the DNA translation at residue 16; a read error is likely, and the protein displayed is translated from the DNA. The rearrangement links TRDV3 to TRDJ1; 11 nucleotides match TRDD3. CDR3 length equals 21 residues. Germline values: CDR1 TVYSNPD, CDR2 GDNSRS (reference sequence). J lost 3 bases, V lost 1 base, and 25 bases had no gene match. The CDR3 spells CAFTYPSYWGIASLYADKLIF. In DNA, the CDR3 is TGTGCCTTTACCTACCCCTCCTACTGGGGGATAGCATCCTTGTACGCCGATAAACTCATCTTT.

Ten or more counts support this clone. A far larger clone is off by one base, so a read error is likely. The same CDR3 is also encoded by other DNA sequences in this sample. The rearrangement uses TRDV1 and TRDJ2; TRDD3 agrees at 7 bases. The V and J ends lost 5 bases and 4 bases, in that order; junction bases with no gene match: 34. In germline, CDR1 is TSWWSYY, CDR2 QGS. CDR3 size: 24 residues. The CDR3 DNA sequence: TGTGCTCTTGGGAAGCGCTTGGCAATACTTTTCAAACTCCTTGGGGATATGTCGACAGCACAACTCTTCTTT. It translates to CALGKRLAILFKLLGDMSTAQLFF.

This clone was counted only a few times. This sequence is one base from a far larger clone and is likely a read error. Other DNA sequences in the sample encode the same CDR3. V usage is TRDV1 and J usage is TRDJ1, with D perhaps assigned TRDD2 or TRDD3 (7 bases each). Assignment of the J gene here rests on matching the DNA to germline, because TCRdb gives none. CDR1 TSWWSYY and CDR2 QGS come from the germline V gene. The CDR3 contains 23 residues. V dropped 5 bases and J dropped 0 bases, with 37 bases sitting between them. The CDR3 DNA reads as TGTGCTCTTGGGTCAACTTGGGCGGCTCCCTTCCTGTTTGGAGGATACGACACCGATAAACTCATCTTT. Translation: CALGSTWAAPFLFGGYDTDKLIF.

This clone showed up just a few times. The TCRdb protein comes from a much larger clone and disagrees with this DNA's translation at residue 3, likely due to a read error; the protein given here is derived from the DNA. This chain joins TRDV3 and TRDJ1; a weak D match, TRDD2 (6 bases). Here the J gene came from matching the DNA to germline, since TCRdb omits it. The V end lost 5 bases, the J end lost 4 bases, and 17 bases lay between the germline ends. The CDR3 sequence is 13 residues long. Germline CDR1 and CDR2: TVYSNPD and GDNSRS (reference sequence). CDR3 sequence (DNA): TGTGCCGCCACGGCCTTCCGGGGCGATAAACTCATCTTT. Protein product: CAATAFRGDKLIF.

This clone was recorded at least ten times. The V gene is TRDV1, the J gene TRDJ1; no clear D. CDR3 length equals 14 residues. Trimming stripped 3 bases from V and 2 bases from J, with 10 bases between. Germline V lookup: CDR1 TSWWSYY, CDR2 QGS. CDR3 sequence: CALGDTRETDKLIF. The CDR3 DNA reads as TGTGCTCTTGGGGACACCCGGGAGACCGATAAACTCATCTTT.

With regard to this clone: The amino acid sequence in TCRdb belongs to a much larger clone and departs from this DNA's translation at residue 14, likely a sequencing read error; the sequence shown is translated from the DNA. This rearrangement joins TRDV1 to TRDJ1; TRDD3 matches 8 bases. Since TCRdb gives no J gene, matching the DNA to germline was used here to assign it. The CDR3 consists of 26 residues. The V gene end was trimmed by 2 bases and the J gene end by 0 bases; junction bases not matched to a gene: 35. Germline V gives CDR1 TSWWSYY, CDR2 QGS. DNA of the CDR3: TGTGCTCTTGGGGAAAGATTGCCCTACTTCCCACGACGTAGCTGGGGGAACTCAAGGTACACCGATAAACTCATCTTT. Protein: CALGERLPYFPRRSWGNSRYTDKLIF.

About this clone itself: A read error likely explains why the TCRdb protein, taken from a much larger clone, differs from this DNA's translation at residue 14; the protein shown is translated from the DNA. This chain uses TRAV38-2/DV8 with TRDJ1; D not certain. The J gene is absent in TCRdb and was assigned here via DNA matching to germline. Germline V gene lookup returns CDR1 TSESDYY and CDR2 QEAYKQQN. This CDR3 has 21 amino acids. V was pared by 1 base and J by 0 bases, with 28 bases between. The CDR3 protein is CAYRSSALCLCTSGYTDKLIF. In DNA, the CDR3 is TGTGCTTATAGGAGCTCCGCTTTATGCCTCTGTACATCCGGCTACACCGATAAACTCATCTTT.

This clone showed up just a few times. The likely explanation is a read error, given a far larger clone one base away. Distinct nucleotide sequences in the sample also encode this CDR3. No call exists for the J gene, whereas the V gene is TRDV3; the D call in the table, TRDD3, was not verified against the DNA. CDR1 is TVYSNPD and CDR2 is GDNSRS in the germline V gene (reference sequence). This CDR3 contains 15 residues. The CDR3: CAFRGYWGIPDKLIF. The CDR3, as DNA: TGTGCCTTTCGAGGTTACTGGGGGATTCCCGATAAACTCATTTTT.

This clone is classed as medium-sized. This sample also contains other DNA sequences that code for the same CDR3. V is TRDV1 and J is TRDJ1; 8 positions match TRDD3. Per the germline V gene, CDR1 is TSWWSYY and CDR2 is QGS. This CDR3 has 24 amino acids. V shed 1 base and J 0 bases; nucleotides not matched to a gene: 28. The DNA of the CDR3 is TGTGCTCTTGGGGAACCCTGTCGTTTCCTAAAAATAAGTACTGGGGGTTTTTACACCGATAAACTCATCTTT. Protein sequence: CALGEPCRFLKISTGGFYTDKLIF.

This clone was found many times. Sequence at one end of the junction differs from germline and may be a read error. V and J are TRDV1 and TRDJ1, with 8 bases fitting TRDD3. This CDR3 spans 19 amino acids. In germline, CDR1 is TSWWSYY, CDR2 QGS. This CDR3 reads CALGAARQYWGQTADRLIF. The CDR3 coding sequence is TGTGCTCTTGGGGCGGCCCGACAGTACTGGGGGCAGACCGCTGATAGACTCATCTTT.

Of note for this clone: The protein given by TCRdb reflects a much larger clone and differs at residue 15 from this DNA's translation, likely from a read error; the protein shown is the DNA's translation. This rearrangement joins TRDV1 to TRDJ1; 8 nucleotides match TRDD3. TCRdb offers no J gene call, so here the DNA was matched to germline to obtain one. The CDR3 length is 26 residues. With V trimmed by 1 base and J by 0 bases, 34 bases remained unmatched. Germline-derived CDR1 and CDR2 are TSWWSYY and QGS. CDR3 sequence (DNA): TGTGCTCTTGGGGAACCGTATATCCTACTTTCCGTACTGGGGGTCCCTGGGTGGGGATACACCGATAAACTCATCTTT. Translating gives CALGEPYILLSVLGVPGWGYTDKLIF.

Worth noting for this clone: With a far larger clone one base away, a read error is the likely cause. The sample carries other DNA sequences with the same CDR3. The chain couples TRDV1 to TRDJ1, with TRDD3 matching 12 bases. No J segment appears in TCRdb, so it was assigned here by matching the sequence to germline. CDR1 is TSWWSYY and CDR2 is QGS in the germline V gene. CDR3 length: 21 residues. J gave up 7 bases and V 3 bases, and 24 bases lay outside the gene matches. The CDR3: CALGDPLLSSWGIRGLGKLIF. For the CDR3, the DNA is TGTGCTCTTGGGGATCCTCTCCTATCCAGCTGGGGGATACGCGGTCTTGGTAAACTCATCTTT.

This clone was recorded a few times. The TCRdb protein comes from a much larger clone and disagrees with this DNA's translation at residue 12, likely due to a read error; the protein given here is derived from the DNA. The chain recombines TRDV1 with TRDJ1; 8 nucleotides align to TRDD3. The J gene was missing in TCRdb and was found by matching the end of the DNA to germline. Germline lookup yields CDR1 TSWWSYY and CDR2 QGS. V shed 2 bases and J 3 bases; nucleotides not matched to a gene: 20. There are 20 residues in the CDR3. The CDR3 protein is CALGELGPYWGVPNPDKLIF. DNA for the CDR3: TGTGCTCTTGGGGAATTGGGCCCTTACTGGGGGGTACCCAATCCCGATAAACTCATCTTT.